A selection of T cell receptor beta chains follows, all from one sample in a study of CD8 T cells in ankylosing spondylitis. One entry per CDR3 protein, called by TCRdb with MiXCR from the 5' RACE reads. The sample contains approximately 500,000 distinct CDR3 sequences, 10% to 15% of which appear only once. Sequenced input: blood, either unsorted or a sorted T cell fraction (not recorded which). Receptors originate from a male donor with ankylosing spondylitis. Each CDR3 is given with its conserved first and last residue. Each record gives: CDR3 protein, V gene, J gene.

CDR3 protein: CASSFHRNEQFF
V gene: TRBV7-2
J gene: TRBJ2-1

CDR3 protein: CASRELGGGTYNEQFF
V gene: TRBV7-8
J gene: TRBJ2-1

CDR3 protein: CASSLADREDTQYF
V gene: TRBV7-8
J gene: TRBJ2-3

CDR3 protein: CSALRDQPQHF
V gene: TRBV20-1
J gene: TRBJ1-5

CDR3 protein: CASREAGPSTDTQYF
V gene: TRBV10-2
J gene: TRBJ2-3

CDR3 protein: CASSFGGQGSTGELFF
V gene: TRBV12-3/TRBV12-4
J gene: TRBJ2-2

CDR3 protein: CASSPDPLATNEKLFF
V gene: TRBV7-6
J gene: TRBJ1-4

CDR3 protein: CSATGTSYEQFF
V gene: TRBV20-1
J gene: TRBJ2-1

CDR3 protein: CASSPGVVGNQPQHF
V gene: TRBV12-3/TRBV12-4
J gene: TRBJ1-5

CDR3 protein: CAISAQVPAGGYTF
V gene: TRBV10-3
J gene: TRBJ1-2

CDR3 protein: CSAMDRVETQYF
V gene: TRBV20-1
J gene: TRBJ2-5

CDR3 protein: CASSLSGSVKTQYF
V gene: TRBV7-2
J gene: TRBJ2-5

CDR3 protein: CASSQDPRGLVGQFF
V gene: TRBV3-1
J gene: TRBJ2-1

CDR3 protein: CASSPGGIWATGELFF
V gene: TRBV11-2
J gene: TRBJ2-2

CDR3 protein: CASSLGPDTGELFF
V gene: TRBV12-3/TRBV12-4
J gene: TRBJ2-2

CDR3 protein: CASSPSTGEQPQHF
V gene: TRBV12-3/TRBV12-4
J gene: TRBJ1-5

CDR3 protein: CASSPGGAGGQTEQYF
V gene: TRBV9
J gene: TRBJ2-7

CDR3 protein: CASSLAEARAYGYTF
V gene: TRBV12-3/TRBV12-4
J gene: TRBJ1-2

CDR3 protein: CSARIGAEQYF
V gene: TRBV20-1
J gene: TRBJ2-7

CDR3 protein: CASSSSSTLHNEQFF
V gene: TRBV5-6
J gene: TRBJ2-1

CDR3 protein: CSGGEGGEKLFF
V gene: TRBV20-1
J gene: TRBJ1-4

CDR3 protein: CASSSSGRALETQYF
V gene: TRBV7-9
J gene: TRBJ2-5

CDR3 protein: CASSQVWNTEAFF
V gene: TRBV3-1
J gene: TRBJ1-1

CDR3 protein: CASSYSYRGNQPQHF
V gene: TRBV6-5
J gene: TRBJ1-5

CDR3 protein: CSAGQGGQETQYF
V gene: TRBV20-1
J gene: TRBJ2-5

CDR3 protein: CASSEAPRQETQYF
V gene: TRBV6-1
J gene: TRBJ2-5